These 11 T cell receptor beta chains were sequenced from one sample in a study of T cell responses to AZD1222 COVID-19 vaccine. Only in-frame clones appear in the TCRdb table, and some are missing; sequencing was by immunoSEQ multiplex PCR. This sample has roughly 100,000 clones; about nine tenths occur once, and the top ten carry approximately 5%. Sample: peripheral blood, taken on day 0 of AZD1222 vaccination. The receptor set was obtained from an adult in good health.

The rearrangement links TRBV6-5 to TRBJ2-7; 7 positions agree with TRBD1. Trimming cost V 6 bases and J 2 bases; bases outside gene matches: 10. Germline loops: CDR1 MNHEY, CDR2 SVGAGI. The CDR3 length is 15 residues. As DNA, the CDR3 is TGTGCCAGCAGCCTTACCGGGACAGCAACCTACGAGCAGTACTTC. This translates into CASSLTGTATYEQYF.

The chain has TRBV2 and TRBJ1-6; D unclear. The V end lost 7 bases, the J end lost 4 bases, and 8 bases lay between the germline ends. The germline gives CDR1 SNHLY, CDR2 FYNNEI. The CDR3 consists of 13 residues. CDR3 sequence: CASTSSYNSPLHF. The CDR3 DNA reads as TGTGCCAGCACGAGCAGTTATAATTCACCCCTCCACTTT.

This chain connects TRBV6-4 to TRBJ1-5; D not resolved. Looked up from germline, CDR1 is MRHNA and CDR2 is SNTAGT. This CDR3 spans 13 amino acids. V gave up 4 bases and J gave up 6 bases, with 10 bases separating them. The CDR3 coding sequence is TGTGCCAGCAGTGTGACATTAGGTCAGCCCCAGCATTTT. It codes for CASSVTLGQPQHF.

The chain uses TRBV18 and TRBJ1-1; TRBD1 matches at 8 bases. The CDR3 is 15 residues long. With V trimmed by 6 bases and J by 5 bases, 11 bases remained unmatched. Germline V gene data show CDR1 as KGHSH and CDR2 as LQKENI. CDR3 amino acids: CASSPLTGVGTEAFF. CDR3 sequence (DNA): TGTGCCAGCTCGCCTTTGACAGGGGTCGGAACTGAAGCTTTCTTT.

J is TRBJ2-1 and V is TRBV30; maybe TRBD2 (5 bases). From germline, CDR1 is GTSNPN and CDR2 SVGIG (reference sequence). V lost 0 bases and J lost 2, with 11 bases in between. CDR3 size: 15 residues. In nucleotides, the CDR3 is TGTGCCTGGAGTGTAGGACTGCCGACCTACAATGAGCAGTTCTTC. This gives the protein CAWSVGLPTYNEQFF.

The V gene is TRBV15, the J gene TRBJ1-6; 9 bases line up with TRBD1. V was clipped by 2 bases and J by 8 bases; unmatched bases: 4. CDR1 is LNHNV, CDR2 YYDKDF, per germline (reference sequence). The CDR3 runs to 15 residues. The CDR3 sequence: CATSRSRDRDSPLHF. Written as DNA, the CDR3 is TGTGCCACCAGCAGAAGCCGGGACAGGGATTCACCCCTCCACTTT.

The gene calls are TRBV3-1 (or the pseudogene TRBV3-2) and TRBJ1-6; 9 nucleotides agree with TRBD1. J gave up 7 bases and V 4 bases, and 2 bases lay outside the gene matches. In germline, CDR1 is LGHDT, CDR2 YNNKEL (reference sequence). The CDR3 length is 14 residues. In nucleotides, the CDR3 is TGTGCCAGCAGCCCGGACAGGGGAAATTCACCCCTCCACTTT. Amino acid sequence: CASSPDRGNSPLHF.

As to this clone: The same CDR3 arises from other DNA sequences in this sample as well. V usage is TRBV7-9 and J usage is TRBJ2-7; no reliable D call. Trimming shortened V by 5 bases and J by 2 bases, and 7 bases separated the two germline ends. The CDR3 covers 12 residues. Germline-derived CDR1 and CDR2 are SEHNR and FQNEAQ (reference sequence). The CDR3 region has the DNA TGTGCCAGCAGCCTAACCACCTACGAGCAGTACTTC. Its protein product is CASSLTTYEQYF.

The V call is TRBV9, the J call TRBJ1-6; a weak D match, TRBD1 (5 bases). CDR1 and CDR2 from the germline V gene are SGDLS and YYNGEE. The CDR3 spans 14 residues. The V and J ends lost 4 bases and 6 bases respectively, with 11 bases between them. The CDR3: CASSYAGINSPLHF. The DNA of the CDR3 is TGTGCCAGCAGCTACGCAGGGATTAATTCACCCCTCCACTTT.

The V and J genes are TRBV12-3 or TRBV12-4 and TRBJ2-1; D remains ambiguous. Trimming took off 5 bases at V and 7 bases at J, with 6 bases between the two ends. The CDR3 consists of 11 residues. CDR3 amino acids: CASSNLNEQFF. In DNA form, the CDR3 reads TGTGCCAGCAGTAACTTGAATGAGCAGTTCTTC.

This chain joins TRBV18 and TRBJ1-3; D is ambiguous. Trimming cost V 2 bases and J 0 bases, with 11 bases left between them. Per the germline V gene, CDR1 is KGHSH and CDR2 is LQKENI. CDR3 size: 16 residues. CDR3: CASSPYEGYSGNTIYF. CDR3 DNA: TGTGCCAGCTCACCATATGAAGGTTACTCTGGAAACACCATATATTTT. The whole variable domain, remainder taken from reference TRBV18 and TRBJ1-3, is NAGVMQNPRHLVRRRGQEARLRCSPMKGHSHVYWYRQLPEEGLKFMVYLQKENIIDESGMPKERFSAEFPKEGPSILRIQQVVRGDSAAYFCASSPYEGYSGNTIYFGEGSWLTVV.